These 16 T cell receptor beta chains originate from one sample sequenced in a study of cytomegalovirus exposure and HLA in healthy donors. The PCR employed 60 Vbeta primers together with 13 Jbeta primers. Libraries were prepared by immunoSEQ multiplex PCR; TCRdb keeps only in-frame clonotypes and omits some of them. Among fewer than 200,000 clones, 80% were seen once, and the ten largest hold about 1.3%. The sample was PBMCs. The receptor source for this set is a man aged 25-45 years in good health and CMV-seronegative.

This clone has just a few counts. This CDR3 reads CASSTRGPQGYQAGNTIYF. CDR3 nucleotides: TGTGCCAGTAGTACACGCGGGCCGCAAGGATATCAGGCTGGAAACACCATATATTTT. The chain carries TRBV19 and TRBJ1-3; D unresolved. CDR1 LNHDA and CDR2 SQIVND come from the germline V gene (reference sequence). V lost 4 bases and J 2 bases, leaving 24 bases between the germline ends. The CDR3 is made up of 19 amino acids.

The chain couples TRBV6-5 to TRBJ2-7; TRBD1 matches 8 bases. V shed 7 bases, J shed 2 bases, and the junction held 7 bases outside the gene matches. The CDR3 length is 14 residues. CDR1 is MNHEY, CDR2 SVGAGI, per germline. Here the CDR3 DNA reads TGTGCCAGCAATCCGGGACAGGTGACCTACGAGCAGTACTTC. As protein: CASNPGQVTYEQYF.

V and J are TRBV4-3 and TRBJ2-7; 9 nucleotides match TRBD1. V shed 1 base, J shed 4 bases, and the junction held 5 bases outside the gene matches. CDR3 length: 15 amino acids. CDR1 and CDR2 (germline): LGHNA, YSLEER. The CDR3 bases are TGCGCCAGCAGCCAAGCAGGGACAGGGTATTACGAGCAGTACTTC. Translated, it gives CASSQAGTGYYEQYF.

The chain recombines TRBV29-1 with TRBJ2-1; weak D call: TRBD1 (6 bases). V was shortened by 7 bases and J by 4 bases, with 17 bases between the two germline ends. Germline CDR1 and CDR2: SQVTM and ANQGSEA. The CDR3 extends over 14 amino acids. The DNA of the CDR3 is TGCAGCGCCGGAAGGCAGGGGAGTTACAATGAGCAGTTCTTC. This translates into CSAGRQGSYNEQFF.

The V gene is TRBV7-2, the J gene TRBJ1-5; 7 bases are shared with TRBD1. Trimming at V came to 3 bases and at J to 3 bases, leaving 2 bases not matched to a gene. Looked up from germline, CDR1 is SGHTA and CDR2 is FQGNSA. The CDR3 spans 14 residues. The CDR3 loop reads CASSFTGDNQPQHF. The CDR3 DNA follows: TGTGCCAGCAGCTTTACAGGGGACAATCAGCCCCAGCATTTT.

The chain joins TRBV28 to TRBJ1-6; no definite D call. Germline values: CDR1 MDHEN, CDR2 SYDVKM. This CDR3 contains 15 residues. Trimming removed 3 bases at V and 5 bases at J, with 11 bases between. The chain's CDR3 is CASSFPEVHNSPLHF. The CDR3 DNA sequence: TGTGCCAGCAGTTTCCCGGAGGTGCATAATTCACCCCTCCACTTT.

The CDR3 spells CASSMGTSFEQYF. The CDR3 DNA reads TGTGCCAGTAGTATGGGGACTAGCTTTGAGCAGTACTTC. The chain links TRBV19 to TRBJ2-7, with TRBD2 identical over 9 bases. CDR1 is LNHDA, CDR2 SQIVND, per germline (reference sequence). V lost 3 bases, J lost 7 bases, and 4 bases stayed unmatched. The CDR3 loop spans 13 amino acids.

The CDR3 region has the DNA TGTGCCAGCAGTTTCGTTTTTTCTAGCGGGAGGGCCTGGAATGAGCAGTTCTTC. Encoded protein: CASSFVFSSGRAWNEQFF. The chain joins TRBV27 to TRBJ2-1; 12 bases align to TRBD2. Germline CDR1 reads MNHEY; CDR2 reads SMNVEV (reference sequence). J lost 7 bases, V lost 3 bases, and 13 bases had no gene match. CDR3 length: 18 residues.

The rearrangement uses TRBV7-4 and TRBJ1-5, with TRBD1 matching over 8 bases. Germline CDR1 reads SGHVT; CDR2 reads SQSDAQ. The V segment lost 3 bases and the J segment 7 bases; nucleotides outside the gene matches: 2. The CDR3 spans 13 residues. Written as DNA, the CDR3 is TGTGCCAGCAGCTTTAACAGGGGGCAGCCCCAGCATTTT. Amino acid sequence: CASSFNRGQPQHF.

CDR3 DNA sequence: TGTGCCTGTACCGGGACAGGGGGCTACACCTTC. The encoded protein is CACTGTGGYTF. The chain links TRBV28 to TRBJ1-2; 9 nucleotides agree with TRBD1. Germline CDR1 MDHEN, CDR2 SYDVKM. V shed 11 bases, J shed 8 bases, and the junction held 6 bases outside the gene matches. This CDR3 contains 11 residues.

This clone has only one observation. V usage is TRBV9 and J usage is TRBJ2-1; the D gene is possibly TRBD1 (5 bases). Germline V gives CDR1 SGDLS, CDR2 YYNGEE. The ends were cut back, 0 bases at V and 4 bases at J, with 11 bases in the middle. The CDR3 contains 15 residues. The chain's CDR3 is CASSVEATAYNEQFF. Written as DNA, the CDR3 is TGTGCCAGCAGCGTAGAGGCGACAGCTTACAATGAGCAGTTCTTC. The complete variable domain, with remaining parts taken from reference TRBV9 and TRBJ2-1, reads DSGVTQTPKHLITATGQRVTLRCSPRSGDLSVYWYQQSLDQGLQFLIQYYNGEERAKGNILERFSAQQFPDLHSELNLSSLELGDSALYFCASSVEATAYNEQFFGPGTRLTVL.

The V call is TRBV15, the J call TRBJ2-7; D remains ambiguous. Germline CDR1 and CDR2: LNHNV and YYDKDF (reference sequence). The CDR3 extends over 13 amino acids. V was clipped by 0 bases and J by 2 bases, with 5 bases between them. The CDR3 DNA sequence: TGTGCCACCAGCAGAGACCCCGCCTACGAGCAGTACTTC. Its protein is CATSRDPAYEQYF.

V usage is TRBV11-2 and J usage is TRBJ1-1; D is uncertain. The CDR3 has 15 residues. Germline values: CDR1 SGHAT, CDR2 FQNNGV. Trimming took off 6 bases at V and 5 bases at J, with 19 bases between the two ends. CDR3 DNA: TGTGCCAGCAGTCCCTTCGAGGCCGTACGGACTGAAGCTTTCTTT. Translation gives CASSPFEAVRTEAFF.

V is TRBV11-2 and J is TRBJ1-1; 7 bases map to TRBD1. The CDR3 is made up of 16 amino acids. The J segment lost 2 bases and the V segment lost 0 bases, leaving 6 bases of the junction unmatched. The V gene's germline CDR1 is SGHAT and CDR2 FQNNGV. In nucleotides, the CDR3 is TGTGCCAGCAGCTTAGAAGCAGGGGGACGAAACACTGAAGCTTTCTTT. Translating gives CASSLEAGGRNTEAFF. The full variable domain, completed using reference TRBV11-2 and TRBJ1-1, is EAGVAQSPRYKIIEKRQSVAFWCNPISGHATLYWYQQILGQGPKLLIQFQNNGVVDDSQLPKDRFSAERLKGVDSTLKIQPAKLEDSAVYLCASSLEAGGRNTEAFFGQGTRLTVV.

This chain joins TRBV19 and TRBJ1-1; the match to TRBD1 covers 7 bases. This CDR3 has 16 amino acids. Germline CDR1 reads LNHDA; CDR2 reads SQIVND (reference sequence). The J segment lost 1 base and the V segment lost 4 bases, leaving 9 bases of the junction unmatched. For the CDR3, the DNA is TGTGCCAGTAGTACCCCGGCCGGGACAGCGAACACTGAAGCTTTCTTT. This encodes CASSTPAGTANTEAFF.

This chain links TRBV5-6 with TRBJ2-5, with no clear D. V was cut by 0 bases and J by 2 bases, with 8 bases left in between. Germline lookup yields CDR1 SGHDT and CDR2 YYEEEE. CDR3 length: 14 amino acids. In nucleotides, the CDR3 is TGTGCCAGCAGCTTGGGGAGCCGACAAGAGACCCAGTACTTC. Protein sequence: CASSLGSRQETQYF.